This TCR beta chain originates from a study of cytomegalovirus exposure and HLA in healthy donors. The CDR3 extends over 15 amino acids. Losses at the gene ends were 4 bases for V and 0 bases for J; bases not matched to a gene: 6. Germline CDR1 reads MDHEN; CDR2 reads SYDVKM. Primers for the PCR totalled 60 Vbeta and 13 Jbeta. Profiling relied on immunoSEQ multiplex PCR, and the TCRdb table lists in-frame clones only, not all of them. The data hold roughly 160,000 clones, with approximately 81% observed a single time. Source material: PBMCs. This sequence was found in a boy aged 2 to 10 in good health and CMV-seronegative. V gene TRBV28 combines with J gene TRBJ2-7; 7 bases line up with TRBD1. CDR3 region: CASSWTGLSSYEQYF. CDR3 sequence (DNA): TGTGCCAGCAGTTGGACAGGTCTTAGCTCCTACGAGCAGTACTTC.